This entry lists 24 T cell receptor beta chains sequenced from one sample in a study of breast tumors, draining lymph nodes, adjacent tissues. Via MiXCR, TCRdb re-called the multiplex PCR reads, giving one row per CDR3 protein. The top ten hold around 2.6% of the sample, which has about 140,000 distinct CDR3 sequences, about a fifth seen once. Breast cancer patients provided tissue from their axillary draining lymph nodes. The sample comprised axillary lymph node tissue. The source is a female donor with breast cancer. Some clones in this sample may be carry-over from other donors' samples.

Note on this clonotype: A much larger clone lies a single base off, so this may be a read error. The V gene is TRBV6-5, the J gene TRBJ2-7; D is uncertain. The CDR3 contains 13 residues. The germline gives CDR1 MNHEY, CDR2 SVGAGI. The CDR3 region has the DNA TGTGCCAGCAGTTACTCACCCCTCTACGAGCCGTACTTC. It translates to CASSYSPLYEPYF.

As for this clonotype: This may arise from a read error, as a much more abundant clone is one base away. This chain connects TRBV5-1 to TRBJ2-5, with 9 bases lining up with TRBD2. The germline CDR1 and CDR2 sequences are SGHRS and YFSETQ. The CDR3 has 14 residues. The CDR3 region is CTSSKTSGLETQYF. The DNA for the CDR3 is TGCACCAGCAGCAAGACTAGCGGACTAGAGACCCAGTACTTC.

Comment on this clonotype: A read error may be the cause here, since a much bigger clone is one base away. The chain recombines TRBV11-2 with TRBJ2-1; 8 bases agree with TRBD2. This CDR3 contains 15 residues. Per the germline V gene, CDR1 is SGHAT and CDR2 is FQNNGV. With 0 bases clipped from V and 8 bases from J, the junction kept 6 bases outside the gene matches. CDR3 nucleotide sequence: TGTGCCAGCAGCTTAGATATTAGGACTAGCTATGAGCAGTTCTTC. The encoded protein is CASSLDIRTSYEQFF.

In its sample, this clonotype was seen many times. The genes are TRBV24-1 and TRBJ2-3; 8 bases are a match to TRBD2. J gave up 4 bases and V 4 bases, and 12 bases lay outside the gene matches. CDR1 is KGHDR and CDR2 is SFDVKD in the germline V gene. This CDR3 has 17 residues. CDR3 in amino acids: CATSDPSGTSRPDTQYF. In nucleotides, the CDR3 is TGTGCCACCAGTGACCCTTCCGGGACTAGTCGCCCAGATACGCAGTATTTT.

This clonotype was recorded many times. V is TRBV24-1 and J is TRBJ2-5, with a possible D match to TRBD1 (5 bases). Germline V gene sequence: CDR1 KGHDR, CDR2 SFDVKD. The CDR3 covers 13 residues. Trimming left V 6 bases short and J 5 bases short, with 12 bases between. The chain's CDR3 is CATSYGAKETQYF. DNA of the CDR3: TGTGCCACCAGTTATGGGGCGAAGGAGACCCAGTACTTC.

Concerning this clonotype: This sequence may be a read error, since a much larger clone differs from it by one base. The genes are TRBV19 and TRBJ1-3; D not resolved. The germline V gene has CDR1 LNHDA and CDR2 SQIVND (reference sequence). This CDR3 contains 12 residues. Here the CDR3 reads CASSIAGNIIYF. The DNA of the CDR3 is TGTGCCAGTAGTATAGCTGGAAACATCATATATTTT. Complete variable domain (other parts from reference TRBV19 and TRBJ1-3): DGGITQSPKYLFRKEGQNVTLSCEQNLNHDAMYWYRQDPGQGLRLIYYSQIVNDFQKGDIAEGYSVSREKKESFPLTVTSAQKNPTAFYLCASSIAGNIIYFGEGSWLTVV.

This clonotype was seen a single time. A read error is possible here, since a much larger clone lies one base away. The chain couples TRBV20-1 to TRBJ2-7; 8 nucleotides match TRBD2. Germline lookup yields CDR1 DFQATT and CDR2 SNEGSKA (reference sequence). The length of the CDR3 is 11 residues. CDR3 nucleotides: TGCCGTGCTATCCGGGAGGGGGAGCAGTACTTC. Translation: CRAIREGEQYF.

J is TRBJ2-4 and V is TRBV28; D unresolved. The CDR3 runs 15 residues. Trimming shortened V by 5 bases and J by 2 bases, and 13 bases separated the two germline ends. CDR1 MDHEN and CDR2 SYDVKM come from the germline V gene. The CDR3 reads CASSGPISSKNIQYF. Here the CDR3 DNA reads TGTGCCAGCAGTGGACCCATTAGCTCCAAAAACATTCAGTACTTC.

As regards this clonotype: The junction departs from germline at one end; a sequencing error may be responsible. CDR3 protein: CASSVAGRMAGELFF. CDR3 DNA sequence: TGTGCCAGCAGCGTAGCGGGGAGAATGGCCGGGGAGCTGTTTTTT. V gene TRBV7-9 combines with J gene TRBJ2-2; 8 bases match TRBD2. This CDR3 has 15 amino acids. Germline V gene data show CDR1 as SEHNR and CDR2 as FQNEAQ (reference sequence).

Details on this clonotype: Just one base apart from a much larger clone, this may be a read error. V usage is TRBV30 and J usage is TRBJ1-2; maybe TRBD1 (6 bases). There are 15 residues in the CDR3. Germline V gene sequence: CDR1 GTSNPN, CDR2 SVGIG (reference sequence). CDR3 nucleotide sequence: TGTGCCTGGAGTGTAAGGGGGGGACCTAACTATGGCTACATCTTC. Translating gives CAWSVRGGPNYGYIF.

This clonotype has only a few counts. A much larger clone sits a single nucleotide away, making a read error possible. The chain links TRBV7-2 to TRBJ1-3, with D perhaps matching TRBD1 (6 bases). V lost 6 bases to trimming and J lost 3 bases, with 15 bases between them. Germline CDR1 SGHTA, CDR2 FQGNSA. The CDR3 has 15 residues. CDR3 in amino acids: CASSPRGAFGNTIYF. In DNA form, the CDR3 reads TGTGCCAGCAGTCCACGGGGGGCGTTTGGAAACACCATATATTTT. The full variable domain, in which reference TRBV7-2 and TRBJ1-3 provide the parts outside the CDR3, is GAGVSQSPSNKVTEKGKDVELRCDPISGHTALYWYRQSLGQGLEFLIYFQGNSAPDKSGLPSDRFSAERTGGSVSTLTIQRTQQEDSAVYLCASSPRGAFGNTIYFGEGSWLTVV.

This clonotype was counted many times. The chain links TRBV20-1 to TRBJ2-6; D is perhaps TRBD1 (7 bases). The CDR3 runs to 17 residues. V was cut by 4 bases and J by 1 base, with 17 bases left in between. Germline CDR1 reads DFQATT; CDR2 reads SNEGSKA (reference sequence). The CDR3 here is CSAIPSGGLSGANVLTF. For the CDR3, the DNA is TGCAGTGCTATTCCATCAGGGGGGCTGTCTGGGGCCAACGTCCTGACTTTC.

This clonotype was recorded many times. J is TRBJ2-1 and V is TRBV15; 9 bases align to TRBD2. The CDR3 length is 17 residues. Trimming took 0 bases from V and 2 from J; bases not matched to a gene: 5. From germline, CDR1 is LNHNV and CDR2 YYDKDF (reference sequence). The CDR3 sequence: CATSRDLAGGPYNEQFF. The CDR3 DNA reads TGTGCCACCAGCAGAGATCTCGCGGGAGGGCCCTACAATGAGCAGTTCTTC.

This clonotype was counted at least ten times. The chain combines TRBV28 with TRBJ2-1; 10 bases are a match to TRBD1. CDR3 size: 15 residues. Germline CDR1 and CDR2: MDHEN and SYDVKM. V lost 6 bases and J lost 3; bases outside the gene matches: 5. The DNA of the CDR3 is TGTGCCAGCAGATCTGACAGGGGGCTCTACAATGAGCAGTTCTTC. Residues: CASRSDRGLYNEQFF.

The V and J genes are TRBV28 and TRBJ2-2; D ambiguous. CDR3 length: 13 amino acids. Germline V gene data show CDR1 as MDHEN and CDR2 as SYDVKM. V shed 6 bases and J shed 3 bases, with 8 bases lying between them. The CDR3 here is CASSFPDTGELFF. The CDR3 nucleotides read TGTGCCAGCAGCTTCCCTGACACCGGGGAGCTGTTTTTT.

This clonotype turned up a few times. V usage is TRBV30 and J usage is TRBJ2-2; no firm D call. The CDR3 runs 11 residues. The germline V gene encodes CDR1 GTSNPN and CDR2 SVGIG (reference sequence). Trimming left V 3 bases short and J 8 bases short, with 7 bases between. The CDR3 sequence: CAWSARGELFF. As DNA, the CDR3 is TGTGCCTGGAGCGCTAGGGGGGAGCTGTTTTTT.

The table lists this clonotype with many counts. The rearrangement links TRBV19 to TRBJ2-2, with 8 bases lining up with TRBD2. Germline CDR1 is LNHDA and CDR2 is SQIVND (reference sequence). The CDR3 runs to 14 residues. The J segment lost 6 bases and the V segment lost 7 bases, leaving 7 bases of the junction unmatched. The CDR3 reads CASTFREGAGELFF. For the CDR3, the DNA is TGTGCCAGTACTTTTCGGGAGGGCGCCGGGGAGCTGTTTTTT.

The chain links TRBV13 to TRBJ2-2; 11 positions match TRBD2. V gave up 6 bases and J gave up 1 base; unmatched junction bases: 1. CDR3 length: 15 residues. Per germline, CDR1 PRHDT and CDR2 FYEKMQ (reference sequence). The CDR3 spells CASSTSGRNTGELFF. The DNA of the CDR3 is TGTGCCAGCAGTACTAGCGGGAGGAACACCGGGGAGCTGTTTTTT. The entire variable domain, with the rest obtained from reference TRBV13 and TRBJ2-2, is as follows: AAGVIQSPRHLIKEKRETATLKCYPIPRHDTVYWYQQGPGQDPQFLISFYEKMQSDKGSIPDRFSAQQFSDYHSELNMSSLELGDSALYFCASSTSGRNTGELFFGEGSRLTVL.

To note about this clonotype: This may be a read error: a much more frequent sequence differs by one nucleotide. V usage is TRBV15 and J usage is TRBJ2-1; TRBD2 might be the D (6 bases). The V gene's germline CDR1 is LNHNV and CDR2 YYDKDF (reference sequence). This CDR3 is 15 amino acids long. CDR3 sequence: CTTSRKGTAYNEQFF. CDR3 DNA sequence: TGTACCACCAGCAGGAAAGGGACTGCCTACAATGAGCAGTTCTTC.

V usage is TRBV28 and J usage is TRBJ1-5; D gene uncertain. V gave up 3 bases and J gave up 6 bases, with 12 bases separating them. The CDR3 covers 14 residues. Germline CDR1 and CDR2: MDHEN and SYDVKM. The CDR3 DNA reads as TGTGCCAGCAGTTTTCTCGCTGCGGGTCAGCCCCAGCATTTT. Amino acid sequence: CASSFLAAGQPQHF.

This clonotype was recorded many times. The chain couples TRBV6-4 to TRBJ2-2; D is uncertain. Germline CDR1 reads MRHNA; CDR2 reads SNTAGT. This CDR3 is 14 amino acids long. Trimming left V 5 bases short and J 2 bases short, with 9 bases between. DNA for the CDR3: TGTGCCAGCAGTCCAGACACAAACACCGGGGAGCTGTTTTTT. It encodes CASSPDTNTGELFF.

Only a few counts were recorded for this clonotype. The rearrangement uses TRBV6-2 or TRBV6-3 and TRBJ2-3; maybe TRBD2 (6 bases). Germline lookup yields CDR1 MNHEY and CDR2 SVGEGT. V was pared by 6 bases and J by 1 base, with 14 bases between. The CDR3 runs 15 residues. CDR3 in amino acids: CASSYRGLRTDTQYF. The DNA for the CDR3 is TGTGCCAGCAGCTACCGGGGACTTCGCACAGATACGCAGTATTTT.

To note about this clonotype: One base away lies a much larger clone, so this may be a sequencing read error. V gene TRBV6-9 combines with J gene TRBJ2-3; 8 bases fit TRBD2. Germline lookup yields CDR1 MNHGY and CDR2 SVAAGI. This CDR3 spans 14 amino acids. The CDR3 DNA reads TGTGCCAGCAGCGGGCGGACTAGCACAGGTACGCAGTATTTT. Its protein product is CASSGRTSTGTQYF.

This clonotype was seen more than once but under ten times. This chain uses TRBV3-1 with TRBJ2-7; perhaps TRBD2 as D (6 bases). Germline V CDR1 and CDR2: LGHDT, YNNKEL (reference sequence). V shed 0 bases and J shed 3 bases, with 15 bases lying between them. The CDR3 extends over 16 amino acids. The CDR3, as DNA: TGTGCCAGCAGCCAAGATGCGGGATCCCCGCTCTACGAGCAGTACTTC. It encodes CASSQDAGSPLYEQYF.